Following are 29 T cell receptor beta chains from one sample sequenced in a study of CD8+CD57+ T cells in acquired aplastic anemia (dated by TCRdb to the late 2010s). Expansion of CD8+CD57+ cells had been shown by flow cytometry in the patients chosen for sequencing. These reads were obtained on an Illumina HiSeq 2000. Genomic DNA was used as template for profiling of TCR beta VDJ combinations and CDR3 sequences. TCRdb applied fastp at Q25 and MiXCR to the public reads, then kept only in-frame beta chains. Merged by CDR3 protein, the rows form single entries marked with the most common genes and DNA. This sample has 450,000 to 550,000 distinct CDR3 sequences in its table, and over 25% of those were observed once. The ten largest clonotypes hold less than 0.85% of the sample. Material for sequencing was sorted CD4+, CD8+, or CD8+CD57+ T cells (not recorded which) from PBMCs. Receptor source: a human donor with aplastic anemia.

The chain has TRBV24-1 and TRBJ1-1, with D possibly matching TRBD1 (5 bases). CDR3 length equals 14 residues. With 0 bases removed from V and 6 bases from J, the gap between germline ends came to 10 bases. From germline, CDR1 is KGHDR and CDR2 SFDVKD. The CDR3 DNA follows: TGTGCCACCAGTGATTTGCCGGGACGCGCTGAAGCTTTCTTT. Translation: CATSDLPGRAEAFF.

This clonotype appeared many times. The chain is built from TRBV10-1 and TRBJ2-3, with TRBD2 matching 7 bases. After removal of 4 bases from V and 3 bases from J, the junction contained 10 bases not matched to a gene. Germline V CDR1 and CDR2: WNHNN, SYGVQD (reference sequence). This CDR3 region has 16 residues. CDR3 nucleotide sequence: TGCGCCAGCAGTGGAAGGGCGGGAGACGGTACAGATACGCAGTATTTT. Encoded protein: CASSGRAGDGTDTQYF.

There are a few counts of this clonotype. The rearrangement joins TRBV27 to TRBJ1-6; 7 bases are shared with TRBD1. With V trimmed by 5 bases and J by 16 bases, 8 bases remained unmatched. CDR3 length: 12 amino acids. Germline values: CDR1 MNHEY, CDR2 SMNVEV (reference sequence). For the CDR3, the DNA is TGTGCCAGCAGTATCTACAGGGGACGTCTCCACTTT. It codes for CASSIYRGRLHF.

This clonotype was found many times. The rearrangement uses TRBV20-1 and TRBJ2-5; tentatively, D is TRBD2 (5 bases). The CDR3 has 13 amino acids. The germline V and J ends were trimmed by 1 base and 4 bases, with 10 bases remaining between them. In germline, CDR1 is DFQATT, CDR2 SNEGSKA (reference sequence). The CDR3 here is CSARVTSIETQYF. In DNA, the CDR3 is TGCAGTGCTAGAGTCACTAGTATAGAGACCCAGTACTTC.

This clonotype was detected only a few times. The J gene is TRBJ1-4, the V gene TRBV14; TRBD1 matches at 7 bases. Germline loops: CDR1 SGHDN, CDR2 FVKESK. The CDR3 loop spans 16 amino acids. Losses at the gene ends were 3 bases for V and 3 bases for J; bases not matched to a gene: 7. CDR3 nucleotide sequence: TGTGCCAGCAGCCAGACAGGGATAGGGTCTAATGAAAAACTGTTTTTT. Translating it yields CASSQTGIGSNEKLFF.

The V call is TRBV4-2, the J call TRBJ1-5; D is unresolved. V was shortened by 4 bases and J by 2 bases, with 9 bases between the two germline ends. Looked up from germline, CDR1 is LGHNA and CDR2 is YNFKEQ. The CDR3 runs 14 residues. The CDR3 nucleotides read TGTGCCAGCAGCCCAAATGGGGGCAATCAGCCCCAGCATTTT. Amino acid sequence: CASSPNGGNQPQHF.

The V call is TRBV25-1, the J call TRBJ2-5, with 7 bases fitting TRBD2. V was pared by 5 bases and J by 4 bases, with 19 bases of the junction left unmatched. This CDR3 comprises 18 residues. The germline V gene encodes CDR1 MGHDK and CDR2 SYGVNS. The CDR3: CASSYPPLRRGKVETQYF. For the CDR3, the DNA is TGTGCCAGCAGTTACCCACCCCTCAGGCGGGGGAAGGTAGAGACCCAGTACTTC.

A word on this clonotype: As the CDR3 is not closed by the conserved phenylalanine or tryptophan, this likely results from a read error. The chain employs TRBV15 and TRBJ2-5; possibly TRBD1 for D (5 bases). Looked up from germline, CDR1 is LNHNV and CDR2 is YYDKDF (reference sequence). This CDR3 comprises 14 residues. CDR3 sequence (DNA): TGCGCCACCAGCAGAGGTGGGGCACAAGAGACCCAGTACGTC. Protein sequence: CATSRGGAQETQYV.

The chain employs TRBV11-2 and TRBJ2-2; 8 bases map to TRBD2. After removal of 6 bases from V and 5 bases from J, the junction contained 11 bases not matched to a gene. CDR1 and CDR2 (germline): SGHAT, FQNNGV. CDR3 length: 16 residues. The DNA for the CDR3 is TGTGCCAGCAGACGGAGAACGGGCGGGGGGACCGGGGAGCTGTTTTTT. It is translated as CASRRRTGGGTGELFF.

The sample holds many counts of this clonotype. This chain connects TRBV20-1 to TRBJ1-3; 10 bases map to TRBD1. Germline V gives CDR1 DFQATT, CDR2 SNEGSKA (reference sequence). The CDR3 loop spans 14 amino acids. V lost 3 bases and J lost 4; bases outside the gene matches: 3. This chain's CDR3 is CSARDRGDGNTIYF. The CDR3 nucleotides read TGCAGTGCTAGGGACAGGGGGGACGGAAACACCATATATTTT.

For this clonotype: This may stem from a read error, because a much larger clone lies one nucleotide away. The chain combines TRBV25-1 with TRBJ2-5; TRBD2 agrees at 12 bases. The germline V gene encodes CDR1 MGHDK and CDR2 SYGVNS. The CDR3 is 15 residues long. The CDR3 spells CADNLAGGRKETQYF. The DNA for the CDR3 is TGTGCAGATAATCTAGCGGGAGGGAGAAAAGAGACCCAGTACTTC.

As to this clonotype: One base away lies a much larger clone, so this may be a sequencing read error. The chain employs TRBV19 and TRBJ1-1, with 7 bases identical to TRBD1. Germline V gene lookup returns CDR1 LNHDA and CDR2 SQIVND (reference sequence). This CDR3 spans 14 amino acids. Here the CDR3 reads CAGSSDRSNTEAFF. DNA for the CDR3: TGTGCCGGTAGTTCGGACAGGTCGAACACTGAAGCTTTCTTT.

This clonotype was detected ten times or more. The chain has TRBV7-9 and TRBJ2-5; D gene ambiguous. The ends were cut back, 7 bases at V and 5 bases at J, with 20 bases in the middle. Germline assignment: CDR1 SEHNR and CDR2 FQNEAQ (reference sequence). The CDR3 extends over 15 amino acids. Here the CDR3 DNA reads TGTGCCAGCACCCCGCGGTCGGATACGAGGGAGACCCAGTACTTC. This codes for CASTPRSDTRETQYF.

This clonotype appeared many times. This chain links TRBV10-2 with TRBJ1-1, with a possible D match to TRBD1 (5 bases). Trimming took off 1 base at V and 4 bases at J, with 7 bases between the two ends. Germline V gives CDR1 WSHSY, CDR2 SAAADI. CDR3 length: 13 residues. The CDR3 is CASSELGGTEAFF. The CDR3 coding sequence is TGCGCCAGCAGTGAGTTGGGGGGCACTGAAGCTTTCTTT.

This clonotype was counted ten times or more. The chain employs TRBV19 and TRBJ1-2; the D is unclear. This CDR3 contains 12 residues. V lost 7 bases and J 3 bases, leaving 9 bases between the germline ends. In germline, CDR1 is LNHDA, CDR2 SQIVND (reference sequence). CDR3 nucleotide sequence: TGTGCCAGTACCCGATCGTACTATGGCTACACCTTC. Translated: CASTRSYYGYTF.

This clonotype was observed a handful of times. V gene TRBV6-1 combines with J gene TRBJ1-5; TRBD1 matches at 7 bases. With V trimmed by 6 bases and J by 2 bases, 10 bases remained unmatched. This CDR3 spans 16 amino acids. CDR1 is MNHNS and CDR2 is SASEGT in the germline V gene. The CDR3 nucleotides are TGTGCCAGCAGGAGCCAACAGGGGACGCGCAATCAGCCCCAGCATTTT. Protein: CASRSQQGTRNQPQHF.

This chain uses TRBV19 with TRBJ2-1; possibly TRBD2 for D (6 bases). Trimming took 4 bases from V and 15 from J, leaving 19 bases between them. This CDR3 region has 13 residues. Germline-derived CDR1 and CDR2 are LNHDA and SQIVND (reference sequence). The CDR3 bases are TGTGCCAGTAGTACGGACTTTAGCGGAGCCGCGTTCTTC. This sequence encodes CASSTDFSGAAFF.

CDR3 in DNA: TGTGCCAGCAGCGTAGGGCCCCAGGGTATCAACGAGCAGTACTTC. This encodes CASSVGPQGINEQYF. The chain recombines TRBV9 with TRBJ2-7; possibly TRBD1 for D (5 bases). This CDR3 has 15 amino acids. Germline CDR1 reads SGDLS; CDR2 reads YYNGEE. Deletions cut 0 bases from V and 5 bases from J, with 15 bases between.

This clonotype was counted ten times or more. J is TRBJ2-7 and V is TRBV15; D is ambiguous. The CDR3 contains 13 residues. V shed 0 bases and J shed 7 bases, with 10 bases lying between them. CDR1 is LNHNV and CDR2 is YYDKDF in the germline V gene (reference sequence). The CDR3 nucleotides read TGTGCCACCAGCAGAGATACCGCGTTTGAGCAGTACTTC. The encoded protein is CATSRDTAFEQYF.

The chain employs TRBV5-1 and TRBJ1-1, with 9 bases that match TRBD1. Losses at the gene ends were 0 bases for V and 4 bases for J; bases not matched to a gene: 10. Germline CDR1 reads SGHRS; CDR2 reads YFSETQ. The CDR3 contains 17 residues. CDR3 nucleotide sequence: TGCGCCAGCAGCTTGGAACAGGGGGCATGGTCAGTCACTGAAGCTTTCTTT. Translated, it gives CASSLEQGAWSVTEAFF.

About this clonotype: A much larger clone lies a single base off, so this may be a read error. The CDR3 DNA reads as TGCGCCAGCAGAGCACCGGGGCTTAATGGGCAGTTCTTC. Translation: CASRAPGLNGQFF. The chain couples TRBV10-1 to TRBJ2-1; D may match TRBD1 or TRBD2 (5 bases each). Germline V gives CDR1 WNHNN, CDR2 SYGVQD (reference sequence). The length of the CDR3 is 13 residues.

The V gene is TRBV28, the J gene TRBJ1-2, with D uncertain. The length of the CDR3 is 15 residues. V was pared by 2 bases and J by 2 bases, with 12 bases between. From germline, CDR1 is MDHEN and CDR2 SYDVKM. The CDR3: CASSLPAGGNYGYTF. The CDR3 region has the DNA TGTGCCAGCAGTTTACCGGCAGGAGGGAACTATGGCTACACCTTC.

J is TRBJ1-6 and V is TRBV15, with D perhaps matching TRBD1 (5 bases). Germline CDR1 is LNHNV and CDR2 is YYDKDF (reference sequence). V lost 0 bases and J lost 7, with 10 bases in between. The CDR3 sequence is 15 residues long. The CDR3 is CATSRDYQGNSPLHF. The CDR3 nucleotides are TGTGCCACCAGCAGAGATTATCAGGGAAATTCACCCCTCCACTTT.

This clonotype has only a few counts. The V and J genes are TRBV6-1 and TRBJ1-4; D is perhaps TRBD1 (6 bases). With 7 bases removed from V and 5 bases from J, the gap between germline ends came to 14 bases. CDR1 is MNHNS, CDR2 SASEGT, per germline. The CDR3 extends over 14 amino acids. CDR3 in amino acids: CASMPTGRNEKLFF. In nucleotides, the CDR3 is TGTGCCAGCATGCCGACAGGCCGAAATGAAAAACTGTTTTTT.

V usage is TRBV5-1 and J usage is TRBJ2-5; 10 bases match TRBD1. The CDR3 loop spans 14 amino acids. V was pared by 3 bases and J by 9 bases, with 8 bases of the junction left unmatched. Germline V lookup: CDR1 SGHRS, CDR2 YFSETQ. CDR3 coding DNA: TGCGCCAGCAGCTCTATCGGCGGACAGGGGGCCCAGTACTTC. Its translation is CASSSIGGQGAQYF.

This clonotype was detected many times. The chain uses TRBV2 and TRBJ2-7; TRBD2 matches at 11 bases. The ends lost 7 bases at V and 0 bases at J; junction bases unmatched: 5. Germline-derived CDR1 and CDR2 are SNHLY and FYNNEI. The CDR3 runs 15 residues. The CDR3: CASNPGTSGSYEQYF. DNA of the CDR3: TGTGCCAGCAACCCCGGGACTAGCGGCTCCTACGAGCAGTACTTC.

The rearrangement joins TRBV12-3 or TRBV12-4 to TRBJ2-7; 7 nucleotides match TRBD1. The CDR3 runs 13 residues. The J segment lost 10 bases and the V segment lost 3 bases, leaving 9 bases of the junction unmatched. The CDR3 region has the DNA TGTGCCAGCAGTTTTGGGACAGACTCCTTTCAGTACTTC. It translates to CASSFGTDSFQYF.

This rearrangement joins TRBV5-1 to TRBJ1-1; a weak D match, TRBD1 (5 bases). V lost 4 bases to trimming and J lost 4 bases, with 11 bases between them. The CDR3 is 13 residues long. Germline V gene sequence: CDR1 SGHRS, CDR2 YFSETQ. The CDR3 DNA reads as TGCGCCAGCAGCGGGGGGGTGGGCACTGAAGCTTTCTTT. Translation gives CASSGGVGTEAFF.

This clonotype was observed a single time. The chain joins TRBV12-3 or TRBV12-4 to TRBJ2-1; 7 bases are shared with TRBD1. Losses at the gene ends were 3 bases for V and 10 bases for J; bases not matched to a gene: 6. This CDR3 spans 13 amino acids. CDR3 in amino acids: CASSFEGAGEQFF. In DNA form, the CDR3 reads TGTGCCAGCAGTTTTGAGGGGGCAGGCGAGCAGTTCTTC.